This TCR beta chain was profiled in a study of CD8+ T cells in alopecia areata. Findings of the study overall: Affected lesional scalp, above all in alopecia totalis/universalis, was more clonal than normal scalp.

Notes on this clone: Its antigen is unidentified.

Trimming stripped 5 bases from V and 4 bases from J, with 18 bases between. CDR1 and CDR2 (germline): SGHTA, FQGTGA. The CDR3 covers 15 residues. Once RNA had been extracted, it was reverse transcribed into cDNA to act as the sequencing template. Profiled with immunoSEQ multiplex PCR; TCRdb holds only in-frame clones, not every one. The top ten clones hold roughly 15% of a sample with around 140,000 clones, approximately 87% of them seen once. The starting material was CD8+ T cells sorted from blood, obtained at week 0. The chain is built from TRBV7-3 and TRBJ2-7; D tentatively fits TRBD1 or TRBD2 (5 bases each). The sequence derives from a human donor with alopecia areata. The CDR3 DNA is TGTGCCAGCAGCCTGGGGACGGAATGGATTTACGAGCAGTACTTC. It is translated as CASSLGTEWIYEQYF.